This TCR beta chain was observed in a study of T cell clonality in common variable immunodeficiency. The table came from immunoSEQ multiplex PCR; TCRdb's copy has only in-frame clones and leaves some out. The sample is made up of over 30,000 clones, none counted only once. CVID subjects had received replacement immunoglobulin for at least one year. Findings of the study overall: In common variable immunodeficiency, TCR beta chains reportedly carried fewer deletions and N-nucleotide insertions.

The CDR3 runs 13 residues. Germline V gene data show CDR1 as SGHNT and CDR2 as YYREEE (reference sequence). This clone was recorded many times. Its antigen is not identified. The read finishes 3 residues shy of the CDR3 end, and the germline J gene is used to complete it. The sample taken for sequencing was peripheral blood mononuclear cells. The gene calls are TRBV5-4 and TRBJ1-2; possible D gene TRBD1, 6 bases. The clonotype originates from a human donor with common variable immunodeficiency. CDR3 bases read: TGTGCCAGCAGCCAAGGTTGGGGGCTCGGC. Translated: CASSQGWGLG. The complete CDR3 protein is CASSQGWGLGYTF.